Detailed here is one TCR beta chain. Other nucleotide sequences from this sample produce the same CDR3. Each donor was a Caucasian adult residing in Nashville, Tennessee. The data were taken from a study of shared clonotypes between healthy human individuals. In the original processing: In the immunoSEQ data, sequences were junction-only and lacked quality scores, so filtering differed. Sequencing used immunoSEQ multiplex PCR; TCRdb keeps in-frame clones, though not all of them. V, J and clone size derive from that table, while D and trimming were established from the DNA sequence. The sample includes about 660,000 clones, about 74% of them seen just once. Germline CDR1 is SGHRS and CDR2 is YFSETQ. V shed 0 bases, J shed 3 bases, and the junction held 6 bases outside the gene matches. The CDR3 extends over 15 amino acids.

The V and J genes are TRBV5-1 and TRBJ2-7, with TRBD1 matching over 7 bases. This sequence was found in a woman aged 30 to 39 in good health. The sample taken for sequencing was memory CD4+ T cells sorted from blood. Specified subset: CD45RA-negative fraction. Here the CDR3 DNA reads TGCGCCAGCAGCTTGGGCGACAGGGATTTCTACGAGCAGTACTTC. Residues: CASSLGDRDFYEQYF.